A single sample gave rise to the 22 T cell receptor beta chains below, sequenced in a study of PD-1 blockade in classical Hodgkin lymphoma. All the patients suffered relapse after autologous stem cell transplantation, and brentuximab vedotin exposure differed. Here immunoSEQ multiplex PCR was the method, and the copy in TCRdb shows in-frame clones only, minus some. The data hold tens of thousands of clones, with more than 80% observed a single time. This material consisted of peripheral blood mononuclear cells (PBMCs), taken at baseline. These receptors were taken from a human donor with classical Hodgkin lymphoma.

The rearrangement joins TRBV5-1 to TRBJ1-2; 7 nucleotides line up with TRBD1. CDR1 is SGHRS, CDR2 YFSETQ, per germline. The CDR3 spans 15 residues. Losses at the gene ends were 2 bases for V and 4 bases for J; bases not matched to a gene: 8. The CDR3 region has the DNA TGCGCCAGCAGCTTCCTTCTAGGACAGGTCTATGGCTACACCTTC. It yields the protein CASSFLLGQVYGYTF.

The rearrangement links TRBV6-4 to TRBJ2-3; 13 nucleotides agree with TRBD2. Per the germline V gene, CDR1 is MRHNA and CDR2 is SNTAGT. The CDR3 totals 16 residues. Trimming cost V 0 bases and J 4 bases; bases outside gene matches: 1. CDR3 coding DNA: TGTGCCAGCAGTGACTCCGGGACTAGCGGGGCAGATACGCAGTATTTT. Protein product: CASSDSGTSGADTQYF.

The V and J genes are TRBV18 and TRBJ1-1; D not certain. The germline V gene has CDR1 KGHSH and CDR2 LQKENI. This CDR3 region has 14 residues. Trimming took off 6 bases at V and 0 bases at J, with 11 bases between the two ends. The CDR3 DNA sequence: TGTGCCAGCTCCCCCAAATCAATGAACACTGAAGCTTTCTTT. It specifies CASSPKSMNTEAFF.

This clone has more than one count but fewer than ten. The V call is TRBV27, the J call TRBJ1-6, with 10 nucleotides matching TRBD1. The CDR3 is 14 amino acids. V shed 6 bases and J 7 bases; nucleotides not matched to a gene: 3. The germline V gene has CDR1 MNHEY and CDR2 SMNVEV (reference sequence). This CDR3 is CASSPDRGNSPLHF. The CDR3 bases are TGTGCCAGCAGCCCGGACAGGGGGAATTCACCCCTCCACTTT.

The V call is TRBV7-3, the J call TRBJ2-7, with D possibly called TRBD1 or TRBD2 (5 bases each). There are 15 residues in the CDR3. In germline, CDR1 is SGHTA, CDR2 FQGTGA. V lost 5 bases and J lost 2, with 16 bases in between. The CDR3 DNA sequence: TGTGCCAGCAGCCCAACCCCGGGGCCACCCTACGAGCAGTACTTC. It encodes CASSPTPGPPYEQYF.

This clone was found once. The CDR3 sequence is CASSEFGGQETQYF. For the CDR3, the DNA is TGCGCCAGCAGTGAGTTCGGGGGACAAGAGACCCAGTACTTC. The chain employs TRBV10-2 and TRBJ2-5, with a weak D call TRBD2 (6 bases). Germline assignment: CDR1 WSHSY and CDR2 SAAADI. The V and J ends lost 1 base and 2 bases respectively, with 8 bases between them. The CDR3 contains 14 residues.

The chain is built from TRBV27 and TRBJ1-1; D might be TRBD1 (5 bases). Looked up from germline, CDR1 is MNHEY and CDR2 is SMNVEV (reference sequence). This CDR3 has 13 residues. V lost 4 bases and J 4 bases, leaving 10 bases between the germline ends. The CDR3, as DNA: TGTGCCAGCAGTTCCCAGGGCCGCACTGAAGCTTTCTTT. Encoded protein: CASSSQGRTEAFF.

The CDR3 nucleotides read TGCGCCAGCAGCCAAGATCCCACAGCCGACGAGACCCAGTACTTC. Translating gives CASSQDPTADETQYF. The chain carries TRBV4-1 and TRBJ2-5; D gene unclear. Germline V gene lookup returns CDR1 MGHRA and CDR2 YSYEKL. The germline V and J ends were trimmed by 0 bases and 5 bases, with 13 bases remaining between them. This CDR3 region has 15 residues.

The CDR3 coding sequence is TGTGCCTGGCGGGACAGGGAATCGGAAGCTTTCTTT. It encodes CAWRDRESEAFF. This chain uses TRBV30 with TRBJ1-1, with 9 positions matching TRBD1. This CDR3 has 12 residues. J lost 8 bases, V lost 5 bases, and 6 bases had no gene match. Germline V lookup: CDR1 GTSNPN, CDR2 SVGIG (reference sequence).

The rearrangement uses TRBV6-5 and TRBJ1-1; D not certain. This CDR3 spans 16 amino acids. Trimming pared 4 bases from V and 6 bases from J, leaving 21 bases between. Germline assignment: CDR1 MNHEY and CDR2 SVGAGI. The CDR3 nucleotides read TGTGCCAGCAGTTTACGGACGATAGGCAGTGCAGCTGAAGCTTTCTTT. Its protein product is CASSLRTIGSAAEAFF.

The gene calls are TRBV27 and TRBJ1-2; no firm D call. Germline CDR1 is MNHEY and CDR2 is SMNVEV (reference sequence). The CDR3 covers 14 residues. V was shortened by 2 bases and J by 0 bases, with 7 bases between the two germline ends. CDR3 loop: CASSLTGANYGYTF. DNA for the CDR3: TGTGCCAGCAGTTTAACCGGGGCTAACTATGGCTACACCTTC.

The gene calls are TRBV4-1 and TRBJ1-1; 8 positions agree with TRBD1. The germline V gene has CDR1 MGHRA and CDR2 YSYEKL. CDR3 size: 15 residues. J was trimmed by 8 bases and V by 0 bases; bases with no gene match: 8. CDR3 DNA: TGCGCCAGCAGCCAAGATCGGACAGGGCCCATGGAAGCTTTCTTT. Its protein is CASSQDRTGPMEAFF.

The CDR3 DNA follows: TGTGCCAGCAGACCCAATGATAGTCAGCCCCAGCATTTT. Amino acids: CASRPNDSQPQHF. The chain employs TRBV28 and TRBJ1-5, with unresolved D. The ends were cut back, 6 bases at V and 6 bases at J, with 12 bases in the middle. Per germline, CDR1 MDHEN and CDR2 SYDVKM. The CDR3 is 13 residues long.

The chain has TRBV19 and TRBJ1-4; possibly TRBD1 for D (6 bases). CDR3 length: 15 amino acids. Trimming took off 4 bases at V and 0 bases at J, with 9 bases between the two ends. From germline, CDR1 is LNHDA and CDR2 SQIVND (reference sequence). This CDR3 reads CASSKRTATNEKLFF. The CDR3 nucleotides are TGTGCCAGTAGTAAGAGGACAGCAACTAATGAAAAACTGTTTTTT.

The chain combines TRBV19 with TRBJ1-1; D not resolved. V lost 3 bases and J 5 bases, leaving 10 bases between the germline ends. Germline-derived CDR1 and CDR2 are LNHDA and SQIVND (reference sequence). The CDR3 covers 13 residues. CDR3 sequence reads: CASSILGGTEAFF. CDR3 DNA: TGTGCCAGTAGTATTTTAGGAGGGACTGAAGCTTTCTTT.

V gene TRBV13 combines with J gene TRBJ2-1, with TRBD2 identical over 11 bases. J gave up 8 bases and V 5 bases, and 8 bases lay outside the gene matches. In germline, CDR1 is PRHDT, CDR2 FYEKMQ (reference sequence). The CDR3 has 15 residues. The CDR3 nucleotides are TGTGCCAGCAGCCAGCTAGCGGGAGGTGGCGATGAGCAGTTCTTC. It translates to CASSQLAGGGDEQFF.

V and J are TRBV18 and TRBJ1-1; tentative D call: TRBD1 (5 bases). CDR3 length equals 15 residues. Germline-derived CDR1 and CDR2 are KGHSH and LQKENI. Trimming shortened V by 0 bases and J by 4 bases, and 12 bases separated the two germline ends. The CDR3 here is CASSPPGLRGTEAFF. The CDR3 nucleotides read TGTGCCAGCTCACCACCGGGACTAAGGGGCACTGAAGCTTTCTTT.

V is TRBV7-2 and J is TRBJ2-3; D may be TRBD2 (5 bases). Germline CDR1 SGHTA, CDR2 FQGNSA. The CDR3 totals 15 residues. The V end was cut by 2 bases, the J end by 2 bases, with 11 bases between. CDR3 loop: CASSLTSGDTDTQYF. CDR3 coding DNA: TGTGCCAGCAGCTTAACGTCCGGGGACACAGATACGCAGTATTTT.

CDR3 residues: CASRQGPTGKPQHF. For the CDR3, the DNA is TGTGCCAGCCGCCAAGGGCCAACGGGGAAGCCCCAGCATTTT. J is TRBJ1-5 and V is TRBV2; D is unresolved. The CDR3 loop spans 14 amino acids. Germline CDR1 is SNHLY and CDR2 is FYNNEI. The V and J ends lost 8 bases and 8 bases respectively, with 19 bases between them. Full variable domain (rest looked up from reference TRBV2 and TRBJ1-5): EPEVTQTPSHQVTQMGQEVILRCVPISNHLYFYWYRQILGQKVEFLVSFYNNEISEKSEIFDDQFSVERPDGSNFTLKIRSTKLEDSAMYFCASRQGPTGKPQHFGDGTRLSIL.

The chain combines TRBV7-9 with TRBJ2-1; no firm D call. CDR1 and CDR2 from the germline V gene are SEHNR and FQNEAQ (reference sequence). V gave up 7 bases and J gave up 9 bases, with 16 bases separating them. The CDR3 length is 13 residues. The CDR3 spells CASTRPGASEQFF. The CDR3 nucleotides are TGTGCCAGCACGCGTCCGGGTGCGAGTGAGCAGTTCTTC. Variable domain in full (rest from reference TRBV7-9 and TRBJ2-1): DTGVSQNPRHKITKRGQNVTFRCDPISEHNRLYWYRQTLGQGPEFLTYFQNEAQLEKSRLLSDRFSAERPKGSFSTLEIQRTEQGDSAMYLCASTRPGASEQFFGPGTRLTVL.

This chain joins TRBV7-2 and TRBJ2-5, with unresolved D. Germline lookup yields CDR1 SGHTA and CDR2 FQGNSA. Trimming left V 7 bases short and J 4 bases short, with 7 bases between. The CDR3 contains 11 residues. The CDR3 loop reads CASKNGETQYF. CDR3 in DNA: TGTGCCAGCAAAAATGGAGAGACCCAGTACTTC. Looking up the rest from reference TRBV7-2 and TRBJ2-5 gives the full variable domain: GAGVSQSPSNKVTEKGKDVELRCDPISGHTALYWYRQSLGQGLEFLIYFQGNSAPDKSGLPSDRFSAERTGGSVSTLTIQRTQQEDSAVYLCASKNGETQYFGPGTRLLVL.

The CDR3 DNA is TGCGCCAGCAGCTTGGTTAGCGGGGGGCTCCAGGACACAGATACGCAGTATTTT. Protein sequence: CASSLVSGGLQDTDTQYF. J is TRBJ2-3 and V is TRBV5-1; 10 bases match TRBD2. This CDR3 has 18 residues. V dropped 0 bases and J dropped 2; count of bases not matched to a gene: 9. From germline, CDR1 is SGHRS and CDR2 YFSETQ.